This T cell receptor (beta chain) was captured in a study of T cell responses to AZD1222 COVID-19 vaccine (dated by TCRdb to 2020 to 2023). Concerning the study at large: TCR sequencing was performed for 233 trial participants, of whom 207 were given two doses of AZD1222 and around 25 were given two doses of MenACWY control vaccine. Trial participants were enrolled by age into 18-55, 56-69 and 70-plus year subgroups, with roughly 150, 30 and 60 TCR-sequenced participants respectively.

V is trimmed back by 1 base and J by 2 bases, and the junction contains 3 bases that no gene match accounts for. The CDR3 runs 17 amino acids, cysteine and phenylalanine included. The retained sequence is limited to the CDR3, 51 bases, with the frame set at the first base. Looking up the germline V gene yields CDR1 SGHVS and CDR2 FQNEAQ. To note about this clone: There is no known antigen for this receptor. No much larger clonotype is one base removed from it; base qualities were not supplied.

The CDR3 regions of human TCRbeta chains were subjected to immunosequencing. From the authors' description of their analysis: Repertoire TCRs were checked for matches against a reference library of SARS-CoV-2-specific TCRs that had been generated using the MIRA antigen-specificity platform. Breadth was defined as the fraction of unique TCRs that were SARS-CoV-2-associated, and depth was defined as the fraction of total T cells that were SARS-CoV-2-associated. Each spike-specific TCR was assigned to its reactive spike region and to a CD4 or CD8 class using the MIRA data. Log10-transformed breadth and depth values were compared by one-way ANOVA with Sidak's multiple comparisons tests. TCRdb re-hosts the immuneACCESS table, in-frame sequences only. Its copies lack some clones; in the studies checked, an unresolved V gene accounts for under half of them, and the cause for the rest is not known. V and J calls and clone size are those listed in that table; D and trimming were worked out from the DNA. This sample comprises roughly 200,000 clones, approximately 89% of them detected only once. Around 3% of the sample is taken by the ten largest.

Overall study outcomes, separate from this receptor: In the small 56-69-year group, the increase in depth fell short of significance, most likely because of low power. Because no day 14 peak-response samples were available, the repertoires could be characterized only after the peak T cell response. Most participants were white British and females outnumbered males, and the authors suggested that clonal diversity may have been underestimated. Reportedly, almost half of the unique spike-specific TCRs recognized epitopes lying outside the regions that are mutated in the B.1.351 and B.1.1.7 variants. The whole spike protein was spanned by vaccine-associated CD4 TCRs, and dominant responses were seen in regions 160-218 and 743-854. Conclusions about previously exposed vaccinees are limited, since just five or six AZD1222 recipients were seropositive for SARS-CoV-2 at baseline. After two AZD1222 doses, both the breadth and the depth of spike-specific TCRs were significantly higher than at day 0 and than in MenACWY recipients.

The time point label here, explained by the study, means: about 28 days (+/-7) after the second vaccine dose. AZD1222 recipients with second doses at about 4 weeks or about 12 weeks were pooled, because spike-specific TCR depth and breadth did not differ between schedules. Vaccinee samples were obtained from the UK trials COV001 and COV002, which included a single-blind randomized controlled phase 2/3 trial of AZD1222 (ChAdOx1 nCoV-19) in healthy adults. For TCRbeta chain sequencing, PBMC samples from trial participants were taken at day 0 and at day 28 after the second dose. The sequence joins TRBV7-8 to TRBJ1-6; 9 junctional bases match TRBD1. The receptor was isolated from an adult who received the AZD1222 COVID-19 vaccine. Sequenced here: peripheral blood, sampled 28 days after the second AZD1222 dose. The sequenced DNA is TGTGCCAGCAGCTTAGTTTGGGACAGGGCCTATAATTCACCCCTCCACTTT. Its protein is CASSLVWDRAYNSPLHF. The full variable domain, completed from the reference TRBV7-8 and TRBJ1-6 proteins outside the CDR3, reads GAGVSQSPRYKVAKRGQDVALRCDPISGHVSLFWYQQALGQGPEFLTYFQNEAQLDKSGLPSDRFFAERPEGSVSTLKIQRTQQEDSAVYLCASSLVWDRAYNSPLHFGNGTRLTVT.